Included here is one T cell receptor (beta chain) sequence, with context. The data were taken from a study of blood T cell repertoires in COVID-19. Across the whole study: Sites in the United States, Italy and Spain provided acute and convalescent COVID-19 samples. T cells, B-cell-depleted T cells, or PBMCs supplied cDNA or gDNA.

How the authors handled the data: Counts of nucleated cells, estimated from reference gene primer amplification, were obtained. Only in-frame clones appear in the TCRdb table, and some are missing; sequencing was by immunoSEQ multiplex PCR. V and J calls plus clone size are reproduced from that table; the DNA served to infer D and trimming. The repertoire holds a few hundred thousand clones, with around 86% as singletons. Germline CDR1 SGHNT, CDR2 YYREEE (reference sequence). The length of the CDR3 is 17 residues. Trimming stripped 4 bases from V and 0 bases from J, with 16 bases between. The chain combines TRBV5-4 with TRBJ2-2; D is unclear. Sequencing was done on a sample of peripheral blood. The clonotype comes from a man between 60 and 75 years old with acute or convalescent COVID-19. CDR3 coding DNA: TGTGCCAGCAGCACCACGTGGGCCCTATCGAACACCGGGGAGCTGTTTTTT. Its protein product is CASSTTWALSNTGELFF.